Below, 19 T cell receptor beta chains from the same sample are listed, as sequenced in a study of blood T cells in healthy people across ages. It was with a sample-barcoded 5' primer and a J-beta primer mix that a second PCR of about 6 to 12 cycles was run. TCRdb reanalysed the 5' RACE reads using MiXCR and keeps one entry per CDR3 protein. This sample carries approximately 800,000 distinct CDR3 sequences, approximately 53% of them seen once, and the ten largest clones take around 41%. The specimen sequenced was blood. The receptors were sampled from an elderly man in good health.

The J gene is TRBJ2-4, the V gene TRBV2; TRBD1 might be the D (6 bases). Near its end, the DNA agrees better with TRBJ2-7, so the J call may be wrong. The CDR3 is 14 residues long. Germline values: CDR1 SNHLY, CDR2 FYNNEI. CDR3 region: CASSENRVGHEQYF. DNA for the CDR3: TGTGCCAGCAGTGAAAACAGGGTAGGACACGAGCAGTACTTC.

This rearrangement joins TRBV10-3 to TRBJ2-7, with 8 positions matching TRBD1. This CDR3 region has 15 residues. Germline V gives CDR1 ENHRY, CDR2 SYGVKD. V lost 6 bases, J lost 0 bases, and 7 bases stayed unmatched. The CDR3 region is CAISRGQVRSYEQYF. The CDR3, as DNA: TGTGCCATCAGCAGGGGACAGGTGCGCTCCTACGAGCAGTACTTC.

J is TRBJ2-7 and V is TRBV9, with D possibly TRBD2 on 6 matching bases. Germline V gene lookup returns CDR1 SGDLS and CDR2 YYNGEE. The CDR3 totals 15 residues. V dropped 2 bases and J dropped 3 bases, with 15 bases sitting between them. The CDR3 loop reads CASSVGLLGHYEQYF. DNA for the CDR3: TGTGCCAGCAGCGTGGGACTCCTAGGGCACTACGAGCAGTACTTC.

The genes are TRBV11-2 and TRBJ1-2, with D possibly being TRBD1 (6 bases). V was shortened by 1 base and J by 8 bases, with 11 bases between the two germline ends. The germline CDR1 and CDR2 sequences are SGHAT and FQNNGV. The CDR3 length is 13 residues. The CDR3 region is CASSLARGHGYTF. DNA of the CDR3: TGTGCCAGCAGCTTAGCCAGGGGACACGGCTACACCTTC.

The CDR3 protein is CASSYPRTRPGANVLTF. CDR3 coding DNA: TGTGCCAGCAGTTACCCTCGGACTAGGCCTGGGGCCAACGTCCTGACTTTC. The genes are TRBV6-5 and TRBJ2-6; 7 nucleotides agree with TRBD2. Germline V gene lookup returns CDR1 MNHEY and CDR2 SVGAGI. This CDR3 contains 17 residues. J was trimmed by 2 bases and V by 2 bases; bases with no gene match: 6.

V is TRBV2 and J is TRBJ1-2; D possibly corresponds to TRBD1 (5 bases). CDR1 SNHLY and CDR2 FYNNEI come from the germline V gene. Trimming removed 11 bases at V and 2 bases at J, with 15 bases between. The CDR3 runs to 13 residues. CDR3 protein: CARHRQLNYGYTF. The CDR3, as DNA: TGTGCCCGCCACCGACAGTTGAACTATGGCTACACCTTC.

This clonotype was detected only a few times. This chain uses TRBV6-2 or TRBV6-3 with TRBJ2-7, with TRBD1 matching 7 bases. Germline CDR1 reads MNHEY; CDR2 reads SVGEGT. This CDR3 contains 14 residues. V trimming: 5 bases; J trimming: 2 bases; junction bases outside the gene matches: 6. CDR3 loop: CASSRQGRTYEQYF. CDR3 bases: TGTGCCAGCAGTCGACAGGGTAGGACCTACGAGCAGTACTTC.

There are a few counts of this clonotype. CDR3 DNA sequence: TGTGCCAGCAGTTTACTGACTAGCGGGAGCGGGGAGCAGTTCTTC. This sequence encodes CASSLLTSGSGEQFF. The chain couples TRBV27 to TRBJ2-1; TRBD2 matches at 12 bases. After removal of 2 bases from V and 10 bases from J, the junction contained 6 bases not matched to a gene. Germline V gene sequence: CDR1 MNHEY, CDR2 SMNVEV (reference sequence). The CDR3 is 15 residues long.

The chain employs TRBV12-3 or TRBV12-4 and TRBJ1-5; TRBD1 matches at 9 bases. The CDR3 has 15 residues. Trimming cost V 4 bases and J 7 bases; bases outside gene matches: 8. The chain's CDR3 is CASSSGTGRDQPQHF. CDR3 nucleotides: TGTGCCAGCAGTTCGGGGACAGGGCGAGACCAGCCCCAGCATTTT.

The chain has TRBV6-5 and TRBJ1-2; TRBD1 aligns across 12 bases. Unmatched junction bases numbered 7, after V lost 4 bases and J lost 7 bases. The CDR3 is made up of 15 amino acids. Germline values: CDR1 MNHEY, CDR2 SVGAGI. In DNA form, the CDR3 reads TGTGCCAGCAGTTCCGGGACAGGGGGCGCTAGTGGCTACACCTTC. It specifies CASSSGTGGASGYTF.

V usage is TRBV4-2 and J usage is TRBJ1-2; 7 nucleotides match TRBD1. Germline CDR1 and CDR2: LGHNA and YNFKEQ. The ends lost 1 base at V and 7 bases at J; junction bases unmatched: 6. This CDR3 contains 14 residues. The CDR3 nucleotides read TGTGCCAGCAGCCAAGCCAGGGAGGGGGCTGGCTACACCTTC. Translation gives CASSQAREGAGYTF.

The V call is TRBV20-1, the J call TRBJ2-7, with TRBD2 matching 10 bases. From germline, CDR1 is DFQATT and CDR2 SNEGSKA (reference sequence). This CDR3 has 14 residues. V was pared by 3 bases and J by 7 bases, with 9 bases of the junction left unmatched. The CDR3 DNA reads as TGCAGTGCTAGCTTAGCGGGAGCGGGAGGGGAGCAGTACTTC. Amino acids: CSASLAGAGGEQYF.

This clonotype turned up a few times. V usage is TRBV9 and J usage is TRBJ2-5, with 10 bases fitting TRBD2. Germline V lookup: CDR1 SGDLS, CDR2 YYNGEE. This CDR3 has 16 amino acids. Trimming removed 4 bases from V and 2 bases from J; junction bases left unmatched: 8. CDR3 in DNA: TGTGCCAGCAGCCCACCTAGCGGGAGAACTCAAGAGACCCAGTACTTC. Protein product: CASSPPSGRTQETQYF.

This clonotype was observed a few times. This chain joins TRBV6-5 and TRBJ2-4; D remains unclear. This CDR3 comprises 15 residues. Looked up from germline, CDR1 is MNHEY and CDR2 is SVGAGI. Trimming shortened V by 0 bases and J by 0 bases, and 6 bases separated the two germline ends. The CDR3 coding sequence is TGTGCCAGCAGTTACTCTTCCATAGCCAAAAACATTCAGTACTTC. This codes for CASSYSSIAKNIQYF.

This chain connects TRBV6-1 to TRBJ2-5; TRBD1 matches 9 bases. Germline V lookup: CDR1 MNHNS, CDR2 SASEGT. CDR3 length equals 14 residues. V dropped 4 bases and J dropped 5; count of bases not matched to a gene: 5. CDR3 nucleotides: TGTGCCAGCAGTGGTAACAGGGGGCAGGAGACCCAGTACTTC. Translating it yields CASSGNRGQETQYF.

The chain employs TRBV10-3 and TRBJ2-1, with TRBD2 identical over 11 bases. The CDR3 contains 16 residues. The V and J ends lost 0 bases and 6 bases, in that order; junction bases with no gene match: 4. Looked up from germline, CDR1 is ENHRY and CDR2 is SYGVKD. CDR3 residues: CAISESLLAGVNEQFF. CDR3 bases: TGTGCCATCAGTGAGTCGTTACTAGCGGGAGTCAATGAGCAGTTCTTC.

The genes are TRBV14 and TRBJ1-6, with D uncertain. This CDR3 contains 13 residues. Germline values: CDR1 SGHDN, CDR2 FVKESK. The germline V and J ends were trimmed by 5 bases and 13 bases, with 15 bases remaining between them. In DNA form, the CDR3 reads TGTGCCAGCAGCATCCCCGGGTCTTCGCCCCTCCACTTT. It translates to CASSIPGSSPLHF.

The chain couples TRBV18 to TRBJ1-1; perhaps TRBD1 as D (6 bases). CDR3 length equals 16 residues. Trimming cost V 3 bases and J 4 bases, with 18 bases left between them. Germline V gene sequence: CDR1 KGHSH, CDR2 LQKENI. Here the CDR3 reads CASSPIGQPFSTEAFF. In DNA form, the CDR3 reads TGTGCCAGCTCACCGATAGGACAGCCCTTTAGCACTGAAGCTTTCTTT.

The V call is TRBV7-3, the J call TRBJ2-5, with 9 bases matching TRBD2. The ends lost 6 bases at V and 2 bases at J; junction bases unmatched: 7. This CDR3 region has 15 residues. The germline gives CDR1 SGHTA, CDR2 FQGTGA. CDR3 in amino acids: CASSLTSGAQETQYF. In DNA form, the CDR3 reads TGTGCCAGCAGTTTGACTAGCGGAGCTCAAGAGACCCAGTACTTC.